This passage covers 14 T cell receptor beta chains from one sample sequenced in a study of blood T cell repertoires in COVID-19. Measured with immunoSEQ multiplex PCR; TCRdb has only the in-frame clones, and not every one. The profile shows about 150,000 clones, 85% to 90% of them singletons. The sequenced material came from peripheral blood. The receptors originated from a young man with COVID-19, enrolled during active disease.

This clone was recorded once. This sequence joins TRBV6-4 and TRBJ2-7; tentatively, D is TRBD2 (6 bases). CDR1 and CDR2 (germline): MRHNA, SNTAGT. The CDR3 sequence is 15 residues long. V lost 3 bases, J lost 4 bases, and 16 bases lay in between. The CDR3 is CASSEVRTTAYEQYF. The CDR3 DNA reads as TGTGCCAGCAGTGAGGTAAGGACTACTGCGTACGAGCAGTACTTC.

In nucleotides, the CDR3 is TGTGCCAGCAGTCCCCGACTAGCCCGGTCCCACAATGAGCAGTTCTTC. This sequence encodes CASSPRLARSHNEQFF. The rearrangement joins TRBV27 to TRBJ2-1; 7 bases fit TRBD2. This CDR3 spans 16 amino acids. V lost 5 bases, J lost 5 bases, and 12 bases stayed unmatched. Germline CDR1 MNHEY, CDR2 SMNVEV (reference sequence).

The rearrangement links TRBV3-1 (or the pseudogene TRBV3-2) to TRBJ2-3, with 9 bases matching TRBD2. Germline-derived CDR1 and CDR2 are LGHDT and YNNKEL (reference sequence). After removal of 4 bases from V and 2 bases from J, the junction contained 10 bases not matched to a gene. The CDR3 loop spans 17 amino acids. CDR3 sequence: CASSRRGGRAITDTQYF. The CDR3 DNA sequence: TGTGCCAGCAGCCGCCGGGGCGGGAGGGCCATCACAGATACGCAGTATTTT.

Notes on this clone: The junction departs from germline at one end; a sequencing error may be responsible. The V call is TRBV6-2 or TRBV6-3, the J call TRBJ1-4, with D unclear. Germline V gene data show CDR1 as MNHEY and CDR2 as SVGEGT. The CDR3 is made up of 13 amino acids. The CDR3 DNA reads TGTGCCAGCAGTACCCTCTATTCTGAAAAACTGCTTTTT. It yields the protein CASSTLYSEKLLF.

CDR3 sequence (DNA): TGTGCCAGCAGCTTGACTAGCGGGGGATACGAGCAGTACTTC. This gives the protein CASSLTSGGYEQYF. V and J are TRBV11-2 and TRBJ2-7, with 12 bases lining up with TRBD2. The trim removed 3 bases at V and 4 bases at J, leaving 1 base unmatched. Germline lookup yields CDR1 SGHAT and CDR2 FQNNGV. This CDR3 comprises 14 residues.

The chain joins TRBV29-1 to TRBJ2-2; 7 nucleotides match TRBD1. V trimming: 4 bases; J trimming: 8 bases; junction bases outside the gene matches: 10. This CDR3 contains 14 residues. The germline CDR1 and CDR2 sequences are SQVTM and ANQGSEA. In nucleotides, the CDR3 is TGCAGCGTTGGGACAACCCAGGGGGTGGGGGAGCTGTTTTTT. It specifies CSVGTTQGVGELFF.

This clone was seen only once. V gene TRBV5-1 combines with J gene TRBJ2-7; 7 bases line up with TRBD1. V trimming: 2 bases; J trimming: 2 bases; junction bases outside the gene matches: 7. CDR1 SGHRS and CDR2 YFSETQ come from the germline V gene. The CDR3 extends over 15 amino acids. DNA of the CDR3: TGCGCCAGCAGCTTCTCCGGGACAGCAACCTACGAGCAGTACTTC. Amino acids: CASSFSGTATYEQYF.

This clone has only one observation. The identical CDR3 is also encoded by other nucleotide sequences in the sample. J is TRBJ1-1 and V is TRBV6-5; maybe TRBD1 (5 bases). The CDR3 covers 12 residues. V lost 3 bases and J lost 5, with 7 bases in between. Per the germline V gene, CDR1 is MNHEY and CDR2 is SVGAGI. CDR3 residues: CASSYGGTEAFF. The CDR3 DNA is TGTGCCAGCAGTTATGGGGGGACTGAAGCTTTCTTT.

The rearrangement joins TRBV27 to TRBJ2-2; D remains unclear. V was shortened by 3 bases and J by 4 bases, with 6 bases between the two germline ends. The V gene's germline CDR1 is MNHEY and CDR2 SMNVEV (reference sequence). This CDR3 region has 13 residues. The CDR3 sequence is CASSFRVTGELFF. For the CDR3, the DNA is TGTGCCAGCAGTTTTCGTGTCACCGGGGAGCTGTTTTTT.

The genes are TRBV27 and TRBJ2-2; 7 bases fit TRBD1. Losses at the gene ends were 5 bases for V and 3 bases for J; bases not matched to a gene: 9. The V gene's germline CDR1 is MNHEY and CDR2 SMNVEV (reference sequence). This CDR3 is 16 amino acids long. CDR3 loop: CASSPPGTAYTGELFF. The DNA for the CDR3 is TGTGCCAGCAGTCCGCCCGGGACAGCCTACACCGGGGAGCTGTTTTTT.

This sequence joins TRBV9 and TRBJ2-7, with D maybe TRBD1 (6 bases). Germline CDR1 reads SGDLS; CDR2 reads YYNGEE. Trimming pared 3 bases from V and 1 base from J, leaving 11 bases between. The CDR3 length is 14 residues. The CDR3 DNA is TGTGCCAGCAGCGCCAGGACAGAGTCCTACGAGCAGTACTTC. Translation: CASSARTESYEQYF.

This sequence joins TRBV3-1 (or the pseudogene TRBV3-2) and TRBJ2-2; no reliable D call. The V and J ends lost 1 base and 1 base respectively, with 10 bases between them. Germline CDR1 reads LGHDT; CDR2 reads YNNKEL (reference sequence). The CDR3 totals 16 residues. The CDR3: CASSQGPGWNTGELFF. The CDR3 nucleotides read TGTGCCAGCAGCCAAGGACCAGGTTGGAACACCGGGGAGCTGTTTTTT.

This clone has a single count. The chain recombines TRBV28 with TRBJ1-5, with D unclear. The V gene's germline CDR1 is MDHEN and CDR2 SYDVKM. The CDR3 is 17 amino acids. Trimming shortened V by 4 bases and J by 0 bases, and 16 bases separated the two germline ends. CDR3 in amino acids: CASSSLLGSSSNQPQHF. The CDR3 nucleotides read TGTGCCAGCAGTTCTCTTCTCGGGTCTTCTAGCAATCAGCCCCAGCATTTT.

This clone appeared once. V and J are TRBV7-8 and TRBJ2-5, with 7 nucleotides matching TRBD1. The trim removed 5 bases at V and 2 bases at J, leaving 5 bases unmatched. CDR1 and CDR2 (germline): SGHVS, FQNEAQ. The CDR3 has 14 residues. For the CDR3, the DNA is TGTGCCAGCAGCACCAGACAGGGACAAGAGACCCAGTACTTC. Translation: CASSTRQGQETQYF.